This passage covers 23 T cell receptor beta chains from one sample sequenced in a study of beta chain features in type 1 diabetes. Sequenced material consisted of expressed TCRB transcripts (all of the isolated RNA was reverse transcribed). TCRdb keeps only in-frame clones here, not all; method: immunoSEQ multiplex PCR. This sample yields about 710,000 clones, of which over 12% are seen a single time; just under 0.04% belongs to the top ten. For these receptors, no antigen is known. Findings of the study overall: Type 1 diabetes patients had TCRB CDR3s that were shorter (moderately but significantly so) in all four CD4+ subsets.

Material for sequencing was naive CD4+ T cells from blood. These receptors all come from a man between 18 and 35 years old with type 1 diabetes.

This clone was counted between two and nine times. V is TRBV7-9 and J is TRBJ1-2; D unclear. The CDR3 runs 16 residues. Trimming took off 5 bases at V and 2 bases at J, with 18 bases between the two ends. Germline V gene data show CDR1 as SEHNR and CDR2 as FQNEAQ (reference sequence). The CDR3 DNA sequence: TGTGCCAGCAGCCCCTGGTTGAAATCTCCCAACTATGGCTACACCTTC. Translation: CASSPWLKSPNYGYTF.

This clone showed up just a few times. The chain uses TRBV18 and TRBJ2-5; D is perhaps TRBD2 (5 bases). Germline V lookup: CDR1 KGHSH, CDR2 LQKENI. The CDR3 is made up of 14 amino acids. V was trimmed by 2 bases and J by 5 bases, leaving 12 bases between them. CDR3 residues: CASSPEGADETQYF. In DNA, the CDR3 is TGTGCCAGCTCACCAGAGGGAGCTGACGAGACCCAGTACTTC.

This clone showed up just a few times. Other DNA sequences in this sample translate to the same CDR3. This chain connects TRBV2 to TRBJ2-5; D remains ambiguous. The V end lost 5 bases, the J end lost 5 bases, and 3 bases lay between the germline ends. Germline loops: CDR1 SNHLY, CDR2 FYNNEI. CDR3 length: 10 residues. In nucleotides, the CDR3 is TGTGCCAGCAGTCAGGAGACCCAGTACTTC. Translation: CASSQETQYF.

This clone was detected a few times. The chain recombines TRBV29-1 with TRBJ2-3; possibly TRBD1 for D (5 bases). The CDR3 consists of 14 residues. In germline, CDR1 is SQVTM, CDR2 ANQGSEA. With 3 bases removed from V and 2 bases from J, the gap between germline ends came to 12 bases. The CDR3 reads CSVDKAGNTDTQYF. DNA of the CDR3: TGCAGCGTTGATAAGGCAGGGAACACAGATACGCAGTATTTT.

This clone was found a few times. The V gene is TRBV11-1, the J gene TRBJ2-7; TRBD1 matches at 7 bases. The CDR3 covers 14 residues. Germline V gene sequence: CDR1 SGHAT, CDR2 FQDESV (reference sequence). Trimming took 5 bases from V and 6 from J; bases not matched to a gene: 10. CDR3: CASSGPRDRREQYF. In DNA form, the CDR3 reads TGTGCCAGCAGCGGTCCGAGGGACAGACGCGAGCAGTACTTC.

This clone was detected only a few times. The chain couples TRBV7-2 to TRBJ2-4; a weak D match, TRBD2 (5 bases). CDR3 length: 14 residues. V lost 3 bases and J 2 bases, leaving 8 bases between the germline ends. The V gene's germline CDR1 is SGHTA and CDR2 FQGNSA. The CDR3 nucleotides are TGTGCCAGCAGCTTTCAGGACTCCAAAAACATTCAGTACTTC. As protein: CASSFQDSKNIQYF.

This chain joins TRBV30 and TRBJ2-1; perhaps TRBD2 as D (6 bases). Germline V gene lookup returns CDR1 GTSNPN and CDR2 SVGIG (reference sequence). Trimming took 4 bases from V and 3 from J, leaving 10 bases between them. CDR3 length: 13 residues. CDR3 bases: TGTGCCTGGACCCGGGAGATCTACAATGAGCAGTTCTTC. Protein: CAWTREIYNEQFF.

This clone was seen only a few times. The J gene is TRBJ2-3, the V gene TRBV5-1, with unresolved D. Germline CDR1 and CDR2: SGHRS and YFSETQ. This CDR3 is 15 amino acids long. Trimming left V 4 bases short and J 2 bases short, with 14 bases between. The CDR3, as DNA: TGCGCCAGCAGCCCCTCTCCTCCACACACAGATACGCAGTATTTT. Translated: CASSPSPPHTDTQYF.

This clone was counted between two and nine times. This chain uses TRBV9 with TRBJ1-1; D is unclear. Germline loops: CDR1 SGDLS, CDR2 YYNGEE. This CDR3 has 14 amino acids. Trimming took 6 bases from V and 4 from J, leaving 16 bases between them. CDR3 DNA sequence: TGTGCCAGCACCAAAGGAGGGCTGGGCACTGAAGCTTTCTTT. Protein: CASTKGGLGTEAFF.

This clone has more than one count but fewer than ten. The chain combines TRBV5-6 with TRBJ2-3; D remains unclear. Germline lookup yields CDR1 SGHDT and CDR2 YYEEEE. With 2 bases removed from V and 0 bases from J, the gap between germline ends came to 7 bases. This CDR3 spans 14 amino acids. Here the CDR3 reads CASSLPTSTDTQYF. Written as DNA, the CDR3 is TGTGCCAGCAGCTTACCTACTAGCACAGATACGCAGTATTTT.

The J gene is TRBJ1-4, the V gene TRBV28, with D maybe TRBD1 (5 bases). Per germline, CDR1 MDHEN and CDR2 SYDVKM. Trimming left V 4 bases short and J 0 bases short, with 9 bases between. This CDR3 is 15 amino acids long. Here the CDR3 reads CASSSPGTTNEKLFF. In nucleotides, the CDR3 is TGTGCCAGCAGTTCCCCAGGGACAACTAATGAAAAACTGTTTTTT.

This clone was seen a handful of times. This chain links TRBV5-4 with TRBJ1-2; D not certain. V gave up 4 bases and J gave up 3 bases, with 16 bases separating them. This CDR3 has 15 residues. Per the germline V gene, CDR1 is SGHNT and CDR2 is YYREEE (reference sequence). CDR3 region: CASSPPSKGDYGYTF. CDR3 coding DNA: TGTGCCAGCAGCCCGCCGAGTAAGGGAGACTATGGCTACACCTTC.

This clone appeared a few times. The chain couples TRBV4-2 to TRBJ1-5; perhaps TRBD1 as D (6 bases). Germline CDR1 LGHNA, CDR2 YNFKEQ. V lost 0 bases and J 1 base, leaving 16 bases between the germline ends. CDR3 size: 18 residues. The CDR3 loop reads CASSQDISWGQSNQPQHF. CDR3 nucleotide sequence: TGTGCCAGCAGCCAAGATATTTCTTGGGGGCAAAGCAATCAGCCCCAGCATTTT.

This clone was counted a few times. V usage is TRBV14 and J usage is TRBJ2-7; 9 bases are a match to TRBD1. Germline CDR1 reads SGHDN; CDR2 reads FVKESK. J lost 7 bases, V lost 3 bases, and 13 bases had no gene match. This CDR3 is 16 amino acids long. CDR3 loop: CASSHPGGQGLKEQYF. CDR3 bases: TGTGCCAGCAGCCATCCCGGGGGACAGGGTCTGAAGGAGCAGTACTTC.

V and J are TRBV5-4 and TRBJ1-1, with D perhaps TRBD1 (6 bases). Germline values: CDR1 SGHNT, CDR2 YYREEE (reference sequence). The V and J ends lost 0 bases and 0 bases respectively, with 12 bases between them. The CDR3 consists of 16 residues. CDR3 bases: TGTGCCAGCAGCTTGGCCGTCGGGGGCATGAACACTGAAGCTTTCTTT. Its protein is CASSLAVGGMNTEAFF.

This clone was seen once. The chain combines TRBV5-1 with TRBJ2-3; D unclear. V was cut by 2 bases and J by 2 bases, with 9 bases left in between. CDR1 is SGHRS, CDR2 YFSETQ, per germline. The CDR3 length is 14 residues. CDR3 sequence: CASSFGHSTDTQYF. Here the CDR3 DNA reads TGCGCCAGCAGCTTCGGCCACTCCACAGATACGCAGTATTTT.

There are a few counts of this clone. V usage is TRBV28 and J usage is TRBJ1-1; D is undetermined. Per germline, CDR1 MDHEN and CDR2 SYDVKM. The CDR3 spans 15 residues. V was shortened by 7 bases and J by 1 base, with 16 bases between the two germline ends. The CDR3, as DNA: TGTGCCAGCACCTCCTCCCTGGGAGGGAACACTGAAGCTTTCTTT. It translates to CASTSSLGGNTEAFF. Together with reference TRBV28 and TRBJ1-1, the CDR3 gives the full variable domain: DVKVTQSSRYLVKRTGEKVFLECVQDMDHENMFWYRQDPGLGLRLIYFSYDVKMKEKGDIPEGYSVSREKKERFSLILESASTNQTSMYLCASTSSLGGNTEAFFGQGTRLTVV.

The genes are TRBV6-6 and TRBJ2-3, with no clear D. The V end lost 5 bases, the J end lost 5 bases, and 8 bases lay between the germline ends. The CDR3 sequence is 12 residues long. Germline V CDR1 and CDR2: MNHNY, SVGAGI (reference sequence). The CDR3: CASSAAGDTQYF. For the CDR3, the DNA is TGTGCCAGCAGTGCCGCTGGAGATACGCAGTATTTT.

This clone was picked up a small number of times. The chain is built from TRBV13 and TRBJ2-7, with D perhaps matching TRBD1 (6 bases). V was cut by 5 bases and J by 0 bases, with 17 bases left in between. The V gene's germline CDR1 is PRHDT and CDR2 FYEKMQ (reference sequence). The CDR3 totals 16 residues. This CDR3 reads CASSIAGTLSSYEQYF. The CDR3 DNA sequence: TGTGCCAGCAGCATTGCCGGGACACTGAGCTCCTACGAGCAGTACTTC.

This clone was picked up a small number of times. The genes are TRBV29-1 and TRBJ2-3; 13 bases are a match to TRBD2. The CDR3 is 14 amino acids. CDR1 and CDR2 (germline): SQVTM, ANQGSEA. V gave up 6 bases and J gave up 4 bases; unmatched junction bases: 4. The CDR3 reads CSVALAGGPDTQYF. The CDR3 bases are TGCAGCGTCGCACTAGCGGGAGGGCCAGATACGCAGTATTTT.

There are a few counts of this clone. The J gene is TRBJ2-3, the V gene TRBV7-2; 11 bases agree with TRBD2. The CDR3 contains 18 residues. The V gene's germline CDR1 is SGHTA and CDR2 FQGNSA. Trimming removed 1 base from V and 3 bases from J; junction bases left unmatched: 9. The CDR3 bases are TGTGCCAGCAGCTTAGTGCTGGCTAGCGGGGGGTTTACAGATACGCAGTATTTT. This translates into CASSLVLASGGFTDTQYF.

The V gene is TRBV27, the J gene TRBJ1-2; tentatively, D is TRBD1 (5 bases). The CDR3 is 15 amino acids. V was cut by 5 bases and J by 0 bases, with 13 bases left in between. Germline CDR1 and CDR2: MNHEY and SMNVEV (reference sequence). The CDR3 nucleotides read TGTGCCAGCAGTCGGTATCCAGGGTCTAACTATGGCTACACCTTC. It translates to CASSRYPGSNYGYTF.

This clone was seen more than once but under ten times. As DNA, the CDR3 is TGTGCCAGCAGCTTCCGTGTCATCTTAGAGACCCAGTACTTC. It encodes CASSFRVILETQYF. The V call is TRBV7-2, the J call TRBJ2-5; D unclear. Trimming removed 3 bases at V and 4 bases at J, with 12 bases between. The CDR3 contains 14 residues. Per germline, CDR1 SGHTA and CDR2 FQGNSA.